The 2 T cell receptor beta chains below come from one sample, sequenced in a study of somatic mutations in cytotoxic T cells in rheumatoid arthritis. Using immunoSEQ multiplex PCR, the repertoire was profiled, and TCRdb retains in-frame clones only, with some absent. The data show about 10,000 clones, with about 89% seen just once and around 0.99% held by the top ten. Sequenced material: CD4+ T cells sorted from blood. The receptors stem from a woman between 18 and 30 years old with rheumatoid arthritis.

The CDR3 region is CASTFLGQVRTEAFF. In DNA, the CDR3 is TGTGCCAGCACCTTCCTGGGACAGGTGAGGACTGAAGCTTTCTTT. The V gene is TRBV7-2, the J gene TRBJ1-1, with 8 bases lining up with TRBD1. Germline V gene lookup returns CDR1 SGHTA and CDR2 FQGNSA. The CDR3 covers 15 residues. V dropped 7 bases and J dropped 5; count of bases not matched to a gene: 12.

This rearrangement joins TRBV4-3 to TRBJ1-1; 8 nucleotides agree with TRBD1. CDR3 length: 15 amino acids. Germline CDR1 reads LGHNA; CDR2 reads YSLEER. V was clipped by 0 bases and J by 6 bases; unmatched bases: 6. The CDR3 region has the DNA TGCGCCAGCAGCCAAGAGGCCAGGGGGCGGTCTGAAGCTTTCTTT. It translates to CASSQEARGRSEAFF.